The entry that follows covers one T cell receptor beta chain sequence. Assignment of participants to cohorts was predicated upon participant-reported clinical history. The source of the sample is a study of blood T cell repertoires in COVID-19. Germline assignment: CDR1 LGHNA and CDR2 YNFKEQ. With 1 base removed from V and 2 bases from J, the gap between germline ends came to 6 bases. This CDR3 spans 13 amino acids. Here immunoSEQ multiplex PCR was the method, and the copy in TCRdb shows in-frame clones only, minus some. This table has over 150,000 clones, around 84% appearing once. The chain joins TRBV4-2 to TRBJ2-7; D gene ambiguous. The sample was PBMCs or T cells enriched from blood (not recorded which). The sequence was obtained from a woman aged 25 to 39 who had recovered from COVID-19. In nucleotides, the CDR3 is TGTGCCAGCAGCCAAGCTCTCCCCTACGAGCAGTACTTC. As protein: CASSQALPYEQYF.